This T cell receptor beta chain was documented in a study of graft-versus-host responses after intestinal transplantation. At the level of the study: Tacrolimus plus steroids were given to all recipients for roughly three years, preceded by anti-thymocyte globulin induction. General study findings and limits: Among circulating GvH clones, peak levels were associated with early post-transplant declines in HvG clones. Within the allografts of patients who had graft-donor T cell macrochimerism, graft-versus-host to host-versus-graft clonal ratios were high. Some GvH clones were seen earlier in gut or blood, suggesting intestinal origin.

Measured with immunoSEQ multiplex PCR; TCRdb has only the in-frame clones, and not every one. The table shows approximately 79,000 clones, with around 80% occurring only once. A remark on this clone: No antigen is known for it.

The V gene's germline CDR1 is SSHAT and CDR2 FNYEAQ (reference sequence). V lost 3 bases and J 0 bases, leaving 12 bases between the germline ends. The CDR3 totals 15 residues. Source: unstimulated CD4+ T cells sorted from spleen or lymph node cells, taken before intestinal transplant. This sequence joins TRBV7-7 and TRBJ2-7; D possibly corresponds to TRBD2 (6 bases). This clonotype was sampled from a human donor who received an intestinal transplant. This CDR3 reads CASSFIARGSYEQYF. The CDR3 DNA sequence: TGTGCCAGCAGCTTTATTGCGCGGGGCTCCTACGAGCAGTACTTC.